This T cell receptor (beta chain) was obtained from a study of cytomegalovirus exposure and HLA in healthy donors. The length of the CDR3 is 14 residues. Trimming removed 9 bases from V and 2 bases from J; junction bases left unmatched: 10. Germline loops: CDR1 SNHLY, CDR2 FYNNEI. PCR was performed using 60 Vbeta and 13 Jbeta primers. Sequenced by immunoSEQ multiplex PCR; TCRdb stores in-frame clones only, minus some. Its clone listing holds 40,000 or so clones. This sequence was found in a male donor in good health and CMV-seronegative. Source material: PBMCs. This chain uses TRBV2 with TRBJ2-7; 7 bases map to TRBD1. The CDR3 nucleotides read TGTGCCAGTAACAGGGGCCCACCTACCTACGAGCAGTACTTC. It encodes CASNRGPPTYEQYF. Using reference TRBV2 and TRBJ2-7 for the parts outside the CDR3, the full variable domain is EPEVTQTPSHQVTQMGQEVILRCVPISNHLYFYWYRQILGQKVEFLVSFYNNEISEKSEIFDDQFSVERPDGSNFTLKIRSTKLEDSAMYFCASNRGPPTYEQYFGPGTRLTVT.